What follows is one TCR beta chain and its context. The CDR3 length is 15 residues. Trimming cost V 9 bases and J 5 bases; bases outside gene matches: 9. Germline CDR1 reads ENHRY; CDR2 reads SYGVKD. Repertoires were generated with immunoSEQ multiplex PCR, while TCRdb's copy carries only in-frame clones and drops some. The table includes under 350,000 clones, 80% to 90% detected once. The sample comes from a study of blood T cell repertoires in COVID-19. Study as a whole: Specimens from acute and convalescent COVID-19 originated in the United States, Italy and Spain.

Individuals aged 18 to 89 years were recruited from 24 US areas. Participants reported their clinical history, and cohort assignment relied on those reports. This TCR was recovered from a woman aged 35 to 49 with acute COVID-19. The chain recombines TRBV10-3 with TRBJ1-6; 8 nucleotides align to TRBD1. Specimen: PBMCs or T cells enriched from blood (not recorded which). The CDR3 bases are TGTGCCATACGTCCCGGGACAGGTGATAATTCACCCCTCCACTTT. It translates to CAIRPGTGDNSPLHF.